The source of this T cell receptor beta chain is a study of beta chain features in type 1 diabetes (dated by TCRdb to 2017 to 2018). Concerning the study at large: Patients and healthy donors did not differ in mean age, gender distribution, total cell number or subset yield. A total of 107,917,701 sorted cells were examined across all samples, and RNA yield correlated strongly with the number of cells per subset. The study compared the TCRB repertoires of sorted circulating CD4+ T cell subsets in recently diagnosed type 1 diabetes patients with those in matched healthy donors. Regulatory and stem cell-like memory subsets were isolated from only 8 patients and about eight healthy donors, whereas naive and central memory subsets came from all 30 or so donors.

Taken from the germline V gene, the CDR1 and CDR2 loops are KGHSH and LQKENI. The junction carries 8 bases between V and J, which are trimmed by 3 bases and 0 bases respectively. The CDR3 runs 14 residues from the cysteine to the phenylalanine. The sequence is cut down to CDR3 DNA, 42 bases in frame from base 1. As regards this clone: The antigen this receptor binds is unknown. Base qualities are not at hand, and no much larger clone is one base apart. This sample also contains other DNA sequences that code for the same CDR3.

What the study reported, not specific to this receptor: A moderate but significant shortening of TCRB CDR3 length was observed in type 1 diabetes patients in all four CD4+ subsets. Because the HLA sub-analyses included only small numbers of individuals, any influence of HLA type on TCRB rearrangement was left unresolved. Shorter templates might be favored by PCR, yet because patient and control samples were amplified and corrected together, any such skew would affect both groups equally. Naive, central memory and regulatory TCRB repertoires appeared more similar among patients than among healthy donors. Because cDNA rather than genomic DNA was sequenced, highly expressing activated cells could have been over-represented, although no difference in activation and CD3 levels was found between groups. Patients with type 1 diabetes made fewer insertions and deleted more nucleotides at VDJ recombination sites, implying thymic rearrangement abnormalities.

Each donor gave one peripheral blood draw, roughly 120 mL on average, collected into heparinised tubes. A BD FACSAria II was used to sort naive, central memory, regulatory and stem cell-like memory CD4+ T cells with a panel that included CD45RO, CCR7, CD25, CD127, CD95 and CD27. All sorted populations exceeded 98% purity. PBMCs were separated immediately by Lymphoprep density gradient centrifugation and were stained directly, without being cultured. Samples were stained and sorted in pairs, with one healthy donor and one patient per experiment, so that batch effects were minimized. The High Capacity cDNA Reverse Transcription Kit was used to reverse transcribe all of the isolated RNA, meaning that expressed TCRB transcripts were what got sequenced. Naive, central memory and regulatory T cell samples underwent deep immunoSEQ sequencing, averaging around 4 million total reads per sample. Sorted cells were lysed in RLT buffer, and RNA was extracted using DNase-treated RNeasy Micro or Mini kits according to cell number. To prevent cross-contamination, each cell subset was processed individually, whereas patient and healthy donor samples were processed jointly. Using the immunoSEQ multiplex PCR, TCRB sequences were amplified from cDNA into 87-bp fragments spanning the CDR3 region. The amplicons were sequenced using the Illumina HiSeq platform. The published analysis was carried out like this. Synthetic template baselines were used to correct PCR bias computationally, reads within Hamming distance 2 were collapsed, and singletons that could not be merged were discarded. Reads were aligned against IMGT so that V, D and J genes, CDR3 length and insertions or deletions at six rearrangement sites could be assigned. Clonotype counts were normalized to sorted cell number within each subset before computing true diversity and Gini coefficients with the tcR R package. Repertoire sharing was quantified using the overlap coefficient calculated on TCRB nucleotide sequences. Out-of-frame TCRB sequences from naive cells were analyzed as a proxy for the pre-selection repertoire. Not all clones reach the TCRdb copy of this immuneACCESS table, which keeps in-frame sequences only. Checked studies attribute under half of the gap to unresolved V genes and leave the rest unexplained. The D gene and trimming were derived from the DNA, and the V and J assignments and clone size from that table. The sample table shows a few hundred thousand clones, and approximately 15% are seen once. The ten top clones hold approximately 0.02% of the sample.

The receptor's source is a woman aged 18-30 years in good health. The V gene is TRBV18 and the J gene is TRBJ1-1; TRBD1 is perhaps the D gene, given 6 matching bases. Sequencing used naive CD4+ T cells from blood. The cell subset or site label for this specimen denotes: true naive CD4+ T cells. CDR3 region: CASSPDRLNTEAFF. The DNA is TGTGCCAGCTCACCGGACAGACTGAACACTGAAGCTTTCTTT.